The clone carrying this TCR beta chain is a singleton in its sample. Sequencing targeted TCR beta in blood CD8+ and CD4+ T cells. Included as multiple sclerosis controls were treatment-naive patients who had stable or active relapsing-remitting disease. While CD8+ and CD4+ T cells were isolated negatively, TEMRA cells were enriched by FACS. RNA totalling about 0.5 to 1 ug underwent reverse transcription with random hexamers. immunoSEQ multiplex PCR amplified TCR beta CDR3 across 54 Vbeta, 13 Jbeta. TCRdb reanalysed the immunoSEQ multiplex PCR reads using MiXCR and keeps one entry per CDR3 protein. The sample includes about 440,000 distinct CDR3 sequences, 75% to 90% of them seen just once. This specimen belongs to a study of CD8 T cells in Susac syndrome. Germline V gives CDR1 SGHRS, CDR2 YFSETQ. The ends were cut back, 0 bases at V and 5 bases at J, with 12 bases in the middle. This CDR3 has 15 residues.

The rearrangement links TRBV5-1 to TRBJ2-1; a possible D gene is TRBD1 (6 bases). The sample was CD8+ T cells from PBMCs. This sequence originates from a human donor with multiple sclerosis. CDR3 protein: CASSLGLDRDNEQFF. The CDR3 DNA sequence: TGCGCCAGCAGCTTGGGGTTGGACAGAGACAATGAGCAGTTCTTC.